This T cell receptor beta chain was found in a study of blood T cell repertoires in COVID-19. Study details: The United States, Italy and Spain provided the acute and convalescent COVID-19 samples.

The CDR3 is 15 amino acids. V was pared by 0 bases and J by 7 bases, with 14 bases between. CDR1 and CDR2 from the germline V gene are SGHRS and YFSETQ. As processed by the authors: Reference gene primer amplification in the assay estimated nucleated cell counts. Assay used: immunoSEQ multiplex PCR; TCRdb lists only in-frame clones, some missing. Clone size and the V and J calls come from that table; the DNA yielded D and trimming. The top ten hold roughly 5% of the sample, which has over 50,000 clones, roughly 72% seen once. This clonotype was obtained from a woman between 70 and 85 years old with COVID-19, enrolled during active disease. The sequenced sample consisted of peripheral blood. This chain connects TRBV5-1 to TRBJ1-5; possibly TRBD1 for D (5 bases). The CDR3 DNA follows: TGCGCCAGCAGCTTGGGAGACAGTAGAGACCAGCCCCAGCATTTT. Translated, it gives CASSLGDSRDQPQHF.